The rows below give T cell receptor beta chains drawn from one sample of a study of cytomegalovirus exposure and HLA in healthy donors. Produced via immunoSEQ multiplex PCR; TCRdb's table is partial and in-frame only. The sample carries about 110,000 clones, over 55% recorded once. Sequenced material: PBMCs. The receptor source for this set is a female donor in good health and CMV-seronegative. CDR3s include the opening cysteine and the closing phenylalanine or tryptophan. The D gene is left open where the match is weak. Clone size, where shown, is once, few, many, or a class for clones that have expanded.

v_gene	len	j_gene	abundance	d_gene	CDR3nt	CDR3aa
TRBV7-6	15	TRBJ2-7	-	-	TGCGCCAGCAGCTTAGACCTAGCCCCGCCGGGCGAGCAGTACTTC	CASSLDLAPPGEQYF
TRBV18	19	TRBJ2-4	few	TRBD1	TGTGCCAGCTCACCCCCAAGGGACAGCGTCAATCTAGCCAAAAACATTCAGTACTTC	CASSPPRDSVNLAKNIQYF
TRBV10-2	15	TRBJ2-7	-	TRBD1	TGCGCCAGCGCCACGGGACAGGGAGACTCCTACGAGCAGTACTTC	CASATGQGDSYEQYF
TRBV5-8	16	TRBJ2-5	-	TRBD1	TGTGCCAGCAGCTTGGGCGTCTCGGGACAGGAGGAGACCCAGTACTTC	CASSLGVSGQEETQYF
TRBV15	17	TRBJ2-1	-	TRBD1	TGTGCCACCAGCAGTTATGGACAGGGGGCGTCCTACAATGAGCAGTTCTTC	CATSSYGQGASYNEQFF
TRBV28	14	TRBJ1-1	-	-	TGTGCCAGCAGCCCAGGGGCTCTGAACACTGAAGCTTTCTTT	CASSPGALNTEAFF
TRBV6-1	15	TRBJ1-5	-	TRBD1	TGTGCCAGCAGTATCTCTACAGGGGGCAATCAGCCCCAGCATTTT	CASSISTGGNQPQHF
TRBV9	16	TRBJ2-6	-	-	TGTGCCAGCAGCGCAACAGGTCTCTCTGGGGCCAACGTCCTGACTTTC	CASSATGLSGANVLTF
TRBV27	15	TRBJ2-6	-	TRBD1	TGTGCCAGCGGCGAGGACAGGGCTGGGGCCAACGTCCTGACTTTC	CASGEDRAGANVLTF
TRBV15	16	TRBJ2-3	-	-	TGTGCCACCAGCAGAGCGGACAGTTTAAGCACAGATACGCAGTATTTT	CATSRADSLSTDTQYF
TRBV7-9	16	TRBJ1-2	-	TRBD1	TGTGCCAGCAGCTTAAACGGGGACAGGGGTAACTATGGCTACACCTTC	CASSLNGDRGNYGYTF
TRBV7-9	10	TRBJ2-7	-	-	TGTGCCAGCAGCCCCCAGGAGCAGTACTTC	CASSPQEQYF
TRBV6-1	13	TRBJ1-2	few	TRBD1	TGTGCCAGCAGTTCCGGACAGGGGATATACTACACCTTC	CASSSGQGIYYTF
TRBV30	14	TRBJ2-7	once	TRBD2	TGTGCCTGGAGTGTCTCTAGCGGAATCTACGAGCAGTACTTC	CAWSVSSGIYEQYF
TRBV2	15	TRBJ2-1	once	-	TGTGCCAGCATGATAGAGGTTTCGATCTACAATGAGCAGTTCTTC	CASMIEVSIYNEQFF
TRBV7-3	16	TRBJ2-1	-	TRBD2	TGTGCCAGCAGCTTGCGAGGCGGGCGGGAGGTCAATGAGCAGTTCTTC	CASSLRGGREVNEQFF
TRBV13	15	TRBJ2-1	-	-	TGTGCCAGCAGCTTAGCACAGAGTCAAAGGAATGAGCAGTTCTTC	CASSLAQSQRNEQFF
TRBV18	16	TRBJ1-1	few	-	TGTGCCAGCTCACCATTGCCGGGGACTGGGAACACTGAAGCTTTCTTT	CASSPLPGTGNTEAFF
TRBV7-2	15	TRBJ2-7	-	TRBD2	TGTGCCAGCAGCTTAGAGCTAGCGGGAGGACCCGAGCAGTACTTC	CASSLELAGGPEQYF
TRBV5-1	15	TRBJ1-1	-	TRBD1	TGCGCCAGCAGCCCACGGGGGACAGGGGGTACTGAAGCTTTCTTT	CASSPRGTGGTEAFF
TRBV7-6	14	TRBJ2-1	few	TRBD2	TGTGCCAGCAGCTCCTGGACTAGCGGTTATGAGCAGTTCTTC	CASSSWTSGYEQFF
TRBV11-2	15	TRBJ2-3	-	TRBD2	TGTGCCAGCAGCTGGGGCGGGAGGGATGTAGATACGCAGTATTTT	CASSWGGRDVDTQYF
TRBV30	16	TRBJ2-7	-	TRBD2	TGTGCCTGGAGTCGGGGAGGGGCTAGCTCCTTCTACGAGCAGTACTTC	CAWSRGGASSFYEQYF
TRBV15	15	TRBJ2-1	few	-	TGTGCCACCAGCAGAGATCTTGGAGGGAATGGTGAGCAGTTCTTC	CATSRDLGGNGEQFF
TRBV29-1	14	TRBJ2-5	few	TRBD2	TGCAGCGTTGGGACTAGCGGGAGTTTGGAGACCCAGTACTTC	CSVGTSGSLETQYF
TRBV12-5	15	TRBJ2-7	-	TRBD2	TGTGCTAGTGGTGGTAGGGGACTAGCAGTTTACGAGCAGTACTTC	CASGGRGLAVYEQYF
TRBV5-1	14	TRBJ2-5	once	-	TGCGCCAGCAGCCGATCGGGACAACAAGAGACCCAGTACTTC	CASSRSGQQETQYF
TRBV7-8	16	TRBJ2-7	-	TRBD1	TGTGCCAGCAGAAAACTCCCGGGACAGAGCTCCTACGAGCAGTACTTC	CASRKLPGQSSYEQYF
TRBV30	13	TRBJ2-7	-	-	TGTGCCTGGAGTGCCGGGTTAACCTACGAGCAGTACTTC	CAWSAGLTYEQYF
TRBV30	15	TRBJ2-7	few	-	TGTGCCTGGAGTGTACGCCTAGTAGCTGACTACGAGCAGTACTTC	CAWSVRLVADYEQYF
TRBV15	15	TRBJ2-2	-	-	TGTGCCACCAGCAGAGGGGTGAGGGAGGTCGGGGAGCTGTTTTTT	CATSRGVREVGELFF
TRBV9	13	TRBJ2-1	few	-	TGTGCCAGCAGCACCCGAGGGGGCAATGAGCAGTTCTTC	CASSTRGGNEQFF
TRBV7-8	14	TRBJ2-5	few	-	TGTGCCAGCAGCCCCCGCTCGGTACGTGAGACCCAGTACTTC	CASSPRSVRETQYF
TRBV7-8	13	TRBJ1-5	-	-	TGTGCCAGCAGCCCAGTGGGCAATCAGCCCCAGCATTTT	CASSPVGNQPQHF
TRBV7-8	14	TRBJ2-7	-	-	TGTGCCAGCAGCTTAGTCGGGGGATTCGGCGAGCAGTACTTC	CASSLVGGFGEQYF
TRBV10-3	19	TRBJ2-7	-	TRBD1	TGTGCCATCAGCTTTCCTTCCTCGACCCGGGACAGGCCTACCTACGAGCAGTACTTC	CAISFPSSTRDRPTYEQYF
TRBV7-8	20	TRBJ2-3	few	TRBD2	TGTGCCAGCAGCATAAATAGCGGGAGGAAGGGACAGAGGAGCACAGATACGCAGTATTTT	CASSINSGRKGQRSTDTQYF
TRBV13	15	TRBJ2-2	-	-	TGTGCCAGCAGCTTACTAGCCCCGAACACCGGGGAGCTGTTTTTT	CASSLLAPNTGELFF
TRBV5-1	15	TRBJ1-1	-	TRBD1	TGCGCCAGCAGCTCCGGGACAGCCCTCGGCACTGAAGCTTTCTTT	CASSSGTALGTEAFF
TRBV4-3	15	TRBJ2-7	-	-	TGCGCCAGCAGCCAAGAGAGGAGAGGCTCCTACGAGCAGTACTTC	CASSQERRGSYEQYF
TRBV9	15	TRBJ2-3	-	-	TGTGCCAGCAGCGTAGCGGGTCCTAGCACAGATACGCAGTATTTT	CASSVAGPSTDTQYF
TRBV19	15	TRBJ2-7	-	-	TGTGCCAGTAGTATGGCGCGGGGATTACGGGACGAGCAGTACTTC	CASSMARGLRDEQYF
TRBV7-2	15	TRBJ2-2	-	TRBD1	TGTGCCAGCAGCCCCCACAGGGGCGACACCGGGGAGCTGTTTTTT	CASSPHRGDTGELFF
TRBV29-1	17	TRBJ2-7	-	-	TGCAGCGCCCTACCCGGGGGGACAACCAAACGACCCTACGAGCAGTACTTC	CSALPGGTTKRPYEQYF
TRBV27	12	TRBJ1-4	-	-	TGTGCCAGCAGTTTCTGGGGGCGTGAACTGTTTTTT	CASSFWGRELFF
TRBV30	14	TRBJ1-2	-	-	TGTGCCTGGAGTGTACTGGGCAGGAACTATGGCTACACCTTC	CAWSVLGRNYGYTF
TRBV29-1	11	TRBJ1-1	-	-	TGCAGCGTAAGGGAGGGGGGCGAAGCTTTCTTT	CSVREGGEAFF
TRBV7-7	16	TRBJ2-2	-	TRBD2	TGTGCTAGCAGCCCAGGGACTAGCGTGAACACCGGGGAGCTGTTTTTT	CASSPGTSVNTGELFF